This T cell receptor beta chain was found in a study of OX40 agonist ivuxolimab in advanced cancers. Study at large: Antecedent anti-PD-1, anti-PD-L1 or anti-CTLA-4 therapy was permissible, with about 39% having received some. Three individuals attained partial responses, comprising one hepatocellular carcinoma case and two cutaneous melanoma cases.

Study conclusions and caveats: The average count of expanded clones was higher among CD8+ T cells than among CD4+.

With respect to this clone: As yet, its antigen is unknown.

Some clones are missing from TCRdb's copy, which holds only in-frame ones; the method was immunoSEQ multiplex PCR. The sample shows about 80,000 clones, almost 85% of them seen only once. Germline assignment: CDR1 KGHSH and CDR2 LQKENI. The CDR3 has 14 amino acids. V lost 4 bases and J lost 1, with 10 bases in between. The sequence was collected from an adult with an advanced solid tumor such as melanoma, head and neck, liver or kidney cancer. The sequencing used CD4+ or CD8+ T cells sorted from blood, collected in a trial of the OX40 agonist ivuxolimab. The V gene is TRBV18, the J gene TRBJ1-1; no clear D. CDR3 in amino acids: CASSRPPGNTEAFF. The CDR3 coding sequence is TGTGCCAGCTCACGCCCGCCGGGGAACACTGAAGCTTTCTTT.